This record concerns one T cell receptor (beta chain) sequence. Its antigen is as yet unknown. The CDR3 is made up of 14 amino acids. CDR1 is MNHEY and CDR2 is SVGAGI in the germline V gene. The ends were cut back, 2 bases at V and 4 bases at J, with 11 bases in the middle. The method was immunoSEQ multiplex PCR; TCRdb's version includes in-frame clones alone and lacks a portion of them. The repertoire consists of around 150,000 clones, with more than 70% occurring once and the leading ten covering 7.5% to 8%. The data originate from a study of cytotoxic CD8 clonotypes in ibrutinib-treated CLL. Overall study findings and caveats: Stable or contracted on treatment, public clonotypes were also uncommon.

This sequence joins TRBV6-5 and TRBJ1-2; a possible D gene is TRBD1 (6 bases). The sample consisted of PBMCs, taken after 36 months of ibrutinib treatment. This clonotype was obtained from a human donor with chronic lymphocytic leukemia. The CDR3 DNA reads TGTGCCAGCAGTTACGACAGGAGAAGCTATGGCTACACCTTC. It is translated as CASSYDRRSYGYTF.